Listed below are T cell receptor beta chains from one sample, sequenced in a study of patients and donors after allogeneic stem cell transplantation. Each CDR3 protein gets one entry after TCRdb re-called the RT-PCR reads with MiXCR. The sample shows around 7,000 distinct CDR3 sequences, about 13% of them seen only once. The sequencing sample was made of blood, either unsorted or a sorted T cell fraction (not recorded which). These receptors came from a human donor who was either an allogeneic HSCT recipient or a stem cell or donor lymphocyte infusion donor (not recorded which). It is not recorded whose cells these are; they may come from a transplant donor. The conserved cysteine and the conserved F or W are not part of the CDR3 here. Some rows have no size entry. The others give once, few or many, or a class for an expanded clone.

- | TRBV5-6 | ASSFFLWDSSTDTQY
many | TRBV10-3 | AISYTVNQETQY
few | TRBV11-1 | ASSPQGTEAF
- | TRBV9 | ASSRDTGIGYT
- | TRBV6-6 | ASSYGQGGANVLT
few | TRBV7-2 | ASSHDNTYNEQF
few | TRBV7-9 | ASSLVAGVRETQY
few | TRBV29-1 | SVEDRDGTDTQY
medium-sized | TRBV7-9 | ASSLEGAAGGYT
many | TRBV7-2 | ASSLDPLNTEAF
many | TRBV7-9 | ASSLGWDYEQY
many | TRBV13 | ASRKTSTDTQY
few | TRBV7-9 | ASSLAVVAETQY
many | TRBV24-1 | ATRETENTGELF
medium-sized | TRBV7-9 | ASTYDAPGLAGETQY
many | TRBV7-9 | ASSSGQGYGYT